The clone carrying this T cell receptor beta chain showed up just a few times. These data belong to a study of blood T cell repertoires in COVID-19. Study-wide context: Sites across the United States, Italy and Spain contributed samples from acute and convalescent COVID-19. T cells, B-cell-depleted T cells, or PBMCs supplied cDNA or gDNA.

Authors' data handling: Estimated nucleated cell counts came from reference gene primer amplification. Clones were sequenced by immunoSEQ multiplex PCR, and TCRdb holds only the in-frame ones, with some missing. V, J and clone size are those of that table, while D and trimming were read from the DNA. The table has some 240,000 clones, roughly 92% seen once. Trimming removed 11 bases at V and 3 bases at J, with 13 bases between. The length of the CDR3 is 12 residues. Germline V CDR1 and CDR2: MDHEN, SYDVKM. The TCR comes from a man in his 60s with COVID-19, enrolled during active disease. The sequenced sample was peripheral blood. The chain recombines TRBV28 with TRBJ1-2; D may be TRBD1 (5 bases). CDR3 DNA: TGTGCCCTATCCCGGGGGGACTATGGCTACACCTTC. This gives the protein CALSRGDYGYTF.